This entry describes one TCR beta chain. Its antigen is unknown. The data are from a study of response to subunit inactivated influenza vaccine. MiXCR was run by TCRdb on the RT-PCR reads, yielding one entry per CDR3 protein. This sample carries more than 450,000 distinct CDR3 sequences, about 11% of them seen once, and the ten largest clones take roughly 10%. Findings and caveats of the study: Few new T cells, the authors suggested, are recruited by each seasonal influenza vaccination.

This TCR derives from a man aged 50-60 years who received an inactivated influenza vaccine. The sequences come from PBMCs from blood, collected on the day of vaccination.

The CDR3 loop is CASSLAVSSGSANTGELFF. The CDR3 DNA follows: TGTGCCAGCAGCTTAGCGGTTAGTAGCGGGAGCGCGAACACCGGGGAGCTGTTTTTT. The rearrangement links TRBV7-2 to TRBJ2-2; 9 nucleotides line up with TRBD2. The V gene's germline CDR1 is SGHTA and CDR2 FQGNSA. This CDR3 spans 19 amino acids. V was clipped by 0 bases and J by 0 bases; unmatched bases: 8.